Listed below are T cell receptor beta chains from one sample, sequenced in a study of blood T cell repertoires in COVID-19. The table came from immunoSEQ multiplex PCR; TCRdb's copy has only in-frame clones and leaves some out. The sample carries 180,000 or so clones, approximately 80% recorded once. The sample was PBMCs or T cells enriched from blood (not recorded which). These receptors were obtained from a man aged 45-65 years who had recovered from COVID-19. CDR3s include the opening cysteine and the closing phenylalanine or tryptophan. D genes are given only for firm matches. Only some rows state a clone size, as once, few, many or a class for expanded clones.

j_call clone_size d_call v_call cdr3_nt cdr3_aa
TRBJ2-1 . TRBD2 TRBV28 TGTGCCAGCAGTTTAATTAACTCGCGGGGGGTCTCCTACAATGAGCAGTTCTTC CASSLINSRGVSYNEQFF
TRBJ2-7 many TRBD2 TRBV13 TGTGCCAGCAGCTCCCGGGGGGACTCCTACGAGCAGTACTTC CASSSRGDSYEQYF
TRBJ2-1 . . TRBV27 TGTGCCAGCAGTTTGGGCGGGGGCCGCTACAATGAGCAGTTCTTC CASSLGGGRYNEQFF
TRBJ1-5 few . TRBV19 TGTGCCAGTAGTATGAGGGCGGCCGCAGAGCAGCCCCAGCATTTT CASSMRAAAEQPQHF
TRBJ2-2 . . TRBV7-9 TGTGCCAGCAGCCTAACGTGGAGCTCCGGGACTCCGAACACCGGGGAGCTGTTTTTT CASSLTWSSGTPNTGELFF
TRBJ2-3 . TRBD2 TRBV11-2 TGTGCCAGCAGCTTAGCAGGACTAGCGGGAGGCACAGATACGCAGTATTTT CASSLAGLAGGTDTQYF
TRBJ2-7 . TRBD1 TRBV9 TGTGCCAGCAGCGCCGGGACAGGGGACGGAGAGCAGTACTTC CASSAGTGDGEQYF
TRBJ2-2 once TRBD2 TRBV9 TGTGCCAGCAGCGAGCACTTTGGCGGGAGTGGCACCGGGGAGCTGTTTTTT CASSEHFGGSGTGELFF
TRBJ1-3 . . TRBV5-5 TGTGCCAGCAGCGTAGGAGGGCTATTCGGAAACACCATATATTTT CASSVGGLFGNTIYF
TRBJ2-7 once TRBD2 TRBV7-9 TGTGCCAGCAGCCCTCGGGAGGGGCAGTTCTACGAGCAGTACTTC CASSPREGQFYEQYF
TRBJ2-7 few TRBD1 TRBV28 TGTGCCAGCAGTTCCCAAGCTCTGGGACAGGGGTATAACGAGCAGTACTTC CASSSQALGQGYNEQYF
TRBJ1-6 . TRBD1 TRBV15 TGTGCCACCAGCATAGGACAGGGGGGTTATTCACCCCTCCACTTT CATSIGQGGYSPLHF
TRBJ1-1 . TRBD1 TRBV9 TGTGCCAGCAGCGTAAACTATCGGACAGGACAGAACACTGAAGCTTTCTTT CASSVNYRTGQNTEAFF
TRBJ2-5 . TRBD1 TRBV7-8 TGTGCCAGCAGCTTCAGGGGGCGAGAGACCCAGTACTTC CASSFRGRETQYF
TRBJ2-5 . . TRBV11-2 TGTGCCAGCAGCTCGACTAACCAAGAGACCCAGTACTTC CASSSTNQETQYF
TRBJ2-1 few TRBD2 TRBV18 TGTGCCAGCTCACCACCGTTAGCGGGGGGCTCCTACAATGAGCAGTTCTTC CASSPPLAGGSYNEQFF
TRBJ2-7 . TRBD1 TRBV14 TGTGCCAGCAGCCAGGGACAGACCTACGAGCAGTACTTC CASSQGQTYEQYF
TRBJ1-4 . . TRBV14 TGTGCCAGCAGTCGACTAAAAGCCCGGGCTGATGAAAAACTGTTTTTT CASSRLKARADEKLFF
TRBJ1-3 . TRBD1 TRBV5-1 TGCGCCAGCAGCTTCTCTGGGACAGGAACCTCTGGAAACACCATATATTTT CASSFSGTGTSGNTIYF
TRBJ2-1 . . TRBV2 TGTGCCAGCAGTGAAGAGAACTTGCGTTCCTACAATGAGCAGTTCTTC CASSEENLRSYNEQFF
TRBJ2-7 few . TRBV5-1 TGCGCCAGCAGCTCCGCAGAGGTTGGCGAGCAGTACTTC CASSSAEVGEQYF
TRBJ1-5 . TRBD1 TRBV2 TGTGCCAGCAGGGGAGACAGGGGTATGAATCAGCCCCAGCATTTT CASRGDRGMNQPQHF
TRBJ1-2 . TRBD1 TRBV28 TGTGCCAGCAGTACCCCCCCGGGACAGGGGAGCTATGGCTACACCTTC CASSTPPGQGSYGYTF
TRBJ2-5 few TRBD1 TRBV19 TGTGCCAGTAGTACTGGACAGGGGGAGCAAGAGACCCAGTACTTC CASSTGQGEQETQYF
TRBJ1-2 . TRBD1 TRBV6-5 TGTGCCAGCACCCCGGGACAGATCTATGGCTACACCTTC CASTPGQIYGYTF
TRBJ2-7 . TRBD2 TRBV28 TGTGCCAGCTTAACCGGGACTAGCGGGGGGTCCTACGAGCAGTACTTC CASLTGTSGGSYEQYF
TRBJ2-5 . TRBD2 TRBV9 TGTGCCAGCAGCGTAGGGGCGGGAGGCTTCCAAGAGACCCAGTACTTC CASSVGAGGFQETQYF
TRBJ2-7 . . TRBV15 TGTGCCACCAGCAGAGCAGGTTCCTACGAGCAGTACTTC CATSRAGSYEQYF
TRBJ1-5 . TRBD1 TRBV6-1 TGTGCCAGCAGTGAATCGACAGGGGGTCAGCCCCAGCATTTT CASSESTGGQPQHF
TRBJ1-5 . . TRBV4-1 TGCGCCAGCAGCCAAGATTCGGGAGGGGATCAGCCCCAGCATTTT CASSQDSGGDQPQHF
TRBJ2-7 . . TRBV29-1 TGCAGCGTCCCCCTAGGGGGTTCCTACGAGCAGTACTTC CSVPLGGSYEQYF
TRBJ1-6 once . TRBV10-3 TGTGCCATCAGTGCAGAAGGGACTGGCATTAATTCACCCCTCCACTTT CAISAEGTGINSPLHF
TRBJ2-7 . TRBD1 TRBV28 TGTGCCAGCAGTAGCTCCGACAGGGCCTACGAGCAGTACTTC CASSSSDRAYEQYF
TRBJ2-4 few TRBD1 TRBV3-1/TRBV3-2 TGTGCCAGCAGCCAAACGACAGGGCAGGGTGGCATTCAGTACTTC CASSQTTGQGGIQYF
TRBJ1-5 . . TRBV4-2 TGTGCCAGCAGCCAAGATCAGGCAGGGACTATTAGCAATCAGCCCCAGCATTTT CASSQDQAGTISNQPQHF
TRBJ1-2 . TRBD1 TRBV28 TGTGCCAGCAGTGCTCCGGGACAGAACTATGGCTACACCTTC CASSAPGQNYGYTF
TRBJ2-4 . TRBD2 TRBV3-1/TRBV3-2 TGTGCCAGCAGCCGACTAGCGGGAGCCAATCAGAAAAACATTCAGTACTTC CASSRLAGANQKNIQYF